Listed here is a single T cell receptor beta chain. Its matching antigen is unknown. TCRdb keeps only in-frame clones here, not all; method: immunoSEQ multiplex PCR. The data contain under 170,000 clones, 94% of them seen just once; the ten biggest clones take up around 1.3%. The sample belongs to a study of T cell responses to AZD1222 COVID-19 vaccine. Study outcomes and limitations: The repertoires were collected only after the peak T cell response.

The CDR3 extends over 15 amino acids. The V end was cut by 6 bases, the J end by 4 bases, with 16 bases between. From germline, CDR1 is ENHRY and CDR2 SYGVKD. The source is an adult in good health. The V gene is TRBV10-3, the J gene TRBJ1-3, with a possible D match to TRBD1 (6 bases). The specimen was peripheral blood, collected on day 0 of AZD1222 vaccination. As DNA, the CDR3 is TGTGCCATCAGAGCCCACACAGGGTCCGGAAACACCATATATTTT. It specifies CAIRAHTGSGNTIYF.